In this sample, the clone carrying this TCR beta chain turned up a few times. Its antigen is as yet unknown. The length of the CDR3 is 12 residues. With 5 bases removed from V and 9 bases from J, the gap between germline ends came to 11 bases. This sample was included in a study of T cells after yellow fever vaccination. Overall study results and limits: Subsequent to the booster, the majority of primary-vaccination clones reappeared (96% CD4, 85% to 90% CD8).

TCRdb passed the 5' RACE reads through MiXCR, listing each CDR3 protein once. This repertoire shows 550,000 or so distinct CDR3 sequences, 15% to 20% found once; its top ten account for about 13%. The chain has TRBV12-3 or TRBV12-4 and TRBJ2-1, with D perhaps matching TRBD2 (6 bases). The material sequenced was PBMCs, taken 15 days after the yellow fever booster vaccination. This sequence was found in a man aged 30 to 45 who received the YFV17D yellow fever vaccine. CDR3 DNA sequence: TGTGCCAGCAGTCGTTGGGAGGTTGAGCAGTTCTTC. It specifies CASSRWEVEQFF.